The 11 T cell receptor beta chains in this list originate from one sample, sequenced in a study of T cells expressing NK-cell markers. From the 5' RACE reads, TCRdb lists one entry per CDR3 protein and no DNA. The sample table includes roughly 150,000 distinct CDR3 sequences. The sequencing sample was made of blood T cells: a sorted CD56 or NKG2C T cell subset, CD4+ or CD8+ T cells, or bulk PBMC T cells (not recorded which). All receptors come from a man aged 18-70 years in good health.

The chain carries TRBV15 and TRBJ2-5; TCRdb proposes TRBD1, but this gene call is untestable without DNA. In germline, CDR1 is LNHNV, CDR2 YYDKDF (reference sequence). This CDR3 has 13 amino acids. The CDR3 here is CATSGAGGQTQYF. The complete variable domain, with remaining parts taken from reference TRBV15 and TRBJ2-5, reads DAMVIQNPRYQVTQFGKPVTLSCSQTLNHNVMYWYQQKSSQAPKLLFHYYDKDFNNEADTPDNFQSRRPNTSFCFLDIRSPGLGDTAMYLCATSGAGGQTQYFGPGTRLLVL.

This chain links TRBV20-1 with TRBJ2-7; there is no DNA to check the TCRdb D call of TRBD1. The CDR3 is 14 residues long. Germline V gene lookup returns CDR1 DFQATT and CDR2 SNEGSKA (reference sequence). CDR3 sequence reads: CSARVSGPGNEQYF.

The chain joins TRBV4-2 to TRBJ1-2. The CDR3 consists of 11 residues. Looked up from germline, CDR1 is LGHNA and CDR2 is YNFKEQ. The CDR3 protein is CAAGAGYGYTF.

The gene calls are TRBV7-8 and TRBJ1-4; TCRdb's D call, TRBD1, is unchecked because there is no DNA. CDR1 is SGHVS, CDR2 FQNEAQ, per germline. The CDR3 is 16 residues long. CDR3 protein: CASSPISRPPNEKLFF.

The chain employs TRBV27 and TRBJ1-1; TCRdb's D gene call, TRBD1, goes unchecked for lack of DNA. The CDR3 has 17 amino acids. CDR1 is MNHEY, CDR2 SMNVEV, per germline (reference sequence). Here the CDR3 reads CASSSPTGRGMNTEAFF.

The V gene is TRBV13, the J gene TRBJ2-7. Germline CDR1 is PRHDT and CDR2 is FYEKMQ (reference sequence). This CDR3 has 13 amino acids. The CDR3: CASSLDDGDEQYF.

CDR3 protein: CASSETDYEQYF. The chain couples TRBV5-1 to TRBJ2-7; TCRdb calls TRBD1, which cannot be checked without DNA. Germline assignment: CDR1 SGHRS and CDR2 YFSETQ. The CDR3 runs 12 residues.

The chain combines TRBV10-2 with TRBJ2-7. Germline V gene lookup returns CDR1 WSHSY and CDR2 SAAADI. CDR3 size: 12 residues. Here the CDR3 reads CASSVFSYEQYF.

The chain carries TRBV24-1 and TRBJ1-1; without DNA, the TCRdb call of TRBD1 cannot be checked. Germline lookup yields CDR1 KGHDR and CDR2 SFDVKD. This CDR3 is 18 amino acids long. The chain's CDR3 is CATSDHLPGQGVCTEAFF.

The rearrangement links TRBV6-1 to TRBJ2-2. CDR3 length: 17 residues. Germline lookup yields CDR1 MNHNS and CDR2 SASEGT. The CDR3 here is CASSQTPGGPNTGELFF.

The J gene is TRBJ2-2, the V gene TRBV29-1; TCRdb indicates TRBD1, and absent DNA this call remains unverified. The CDR3 length is 14 residues. Germline lookup yields CDR1 SQVTM and CDR2 ANQGSEA. CDR3 in amino acids: CSVGTGGNTGELFF.